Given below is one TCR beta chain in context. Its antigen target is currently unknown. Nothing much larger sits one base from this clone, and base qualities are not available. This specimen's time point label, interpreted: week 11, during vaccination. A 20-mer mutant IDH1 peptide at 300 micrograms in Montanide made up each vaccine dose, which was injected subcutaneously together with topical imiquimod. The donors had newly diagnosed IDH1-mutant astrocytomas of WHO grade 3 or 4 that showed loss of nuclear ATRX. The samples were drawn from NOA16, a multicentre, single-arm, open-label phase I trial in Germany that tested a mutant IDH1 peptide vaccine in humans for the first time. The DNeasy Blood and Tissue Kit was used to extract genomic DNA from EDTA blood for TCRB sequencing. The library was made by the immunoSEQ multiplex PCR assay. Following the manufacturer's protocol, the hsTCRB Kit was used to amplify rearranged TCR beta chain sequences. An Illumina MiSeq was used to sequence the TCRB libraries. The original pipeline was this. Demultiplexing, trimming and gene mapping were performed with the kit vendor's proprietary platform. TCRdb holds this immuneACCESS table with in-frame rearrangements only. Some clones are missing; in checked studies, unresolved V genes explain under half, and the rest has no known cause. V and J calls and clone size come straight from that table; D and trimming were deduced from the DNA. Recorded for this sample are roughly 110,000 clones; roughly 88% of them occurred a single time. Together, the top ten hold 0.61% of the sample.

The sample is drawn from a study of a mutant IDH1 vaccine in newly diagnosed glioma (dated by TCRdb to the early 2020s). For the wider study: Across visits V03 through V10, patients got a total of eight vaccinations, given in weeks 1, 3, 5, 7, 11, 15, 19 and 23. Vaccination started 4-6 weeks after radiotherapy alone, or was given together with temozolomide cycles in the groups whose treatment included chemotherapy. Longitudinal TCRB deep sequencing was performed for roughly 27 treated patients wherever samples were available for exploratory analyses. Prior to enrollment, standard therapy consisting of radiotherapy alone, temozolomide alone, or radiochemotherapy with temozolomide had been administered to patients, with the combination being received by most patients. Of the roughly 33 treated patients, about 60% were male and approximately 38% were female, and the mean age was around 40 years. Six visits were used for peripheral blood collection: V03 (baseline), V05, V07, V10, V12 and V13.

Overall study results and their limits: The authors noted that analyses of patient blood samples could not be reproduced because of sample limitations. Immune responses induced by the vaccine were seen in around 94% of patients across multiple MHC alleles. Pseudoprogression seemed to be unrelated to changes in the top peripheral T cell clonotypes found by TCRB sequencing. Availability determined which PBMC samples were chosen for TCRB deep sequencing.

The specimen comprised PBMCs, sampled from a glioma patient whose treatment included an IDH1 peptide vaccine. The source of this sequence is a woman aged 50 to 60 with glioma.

The DNA sequence reads TGTGCCAGCAGGGAGACGACAGGGCAGGGCACTGAAGCTTTCTTT. Its protein reads: CASRETTGQGTEAFF. The sequence links TRBV28 to TRBJ1-1, with 7 bases in between that match TRBD1. Unmatched junction bases come to 11, with V trimmed by 6 bases and J by 4 bases. CDR1 and CDR2, looked up from the germline V gene, are MDHEN and SYDVKM. Including cysteine and phenylalanine, the CDR3 has 15 amino acids. Only the CDR3 part of the read is kept: 45 bases, read in frame from the first base.